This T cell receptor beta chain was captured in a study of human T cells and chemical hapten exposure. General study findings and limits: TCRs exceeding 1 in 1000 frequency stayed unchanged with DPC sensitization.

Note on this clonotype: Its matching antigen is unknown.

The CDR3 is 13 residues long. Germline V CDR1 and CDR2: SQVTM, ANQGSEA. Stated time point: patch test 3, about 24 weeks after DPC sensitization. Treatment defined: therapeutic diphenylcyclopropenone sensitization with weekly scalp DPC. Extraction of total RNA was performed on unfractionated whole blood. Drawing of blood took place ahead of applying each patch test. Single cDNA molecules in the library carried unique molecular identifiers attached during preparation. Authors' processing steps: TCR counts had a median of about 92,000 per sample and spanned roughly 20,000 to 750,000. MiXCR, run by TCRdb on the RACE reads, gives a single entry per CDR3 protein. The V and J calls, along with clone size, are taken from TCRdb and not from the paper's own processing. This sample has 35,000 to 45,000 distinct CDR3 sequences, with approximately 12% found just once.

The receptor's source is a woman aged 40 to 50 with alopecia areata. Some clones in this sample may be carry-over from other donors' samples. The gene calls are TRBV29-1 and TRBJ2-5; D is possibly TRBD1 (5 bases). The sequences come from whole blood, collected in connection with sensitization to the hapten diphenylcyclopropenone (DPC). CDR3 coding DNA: TGCAGTTGCGCGTCACAGGCTGGGGAGACCCAGTACTTC. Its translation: CSCASQAGETQYF. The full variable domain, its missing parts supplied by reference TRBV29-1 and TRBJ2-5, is SAVISQKPSRDICQRGTSLTIQCQVDSQVTMMFWYRQQPGQSLTLIATANQGSEATYESGFVIDKFPISRPNLTFSTLTVSNMSPEDSSIYLCSCASQAGETQYFGPGTRLLVL.